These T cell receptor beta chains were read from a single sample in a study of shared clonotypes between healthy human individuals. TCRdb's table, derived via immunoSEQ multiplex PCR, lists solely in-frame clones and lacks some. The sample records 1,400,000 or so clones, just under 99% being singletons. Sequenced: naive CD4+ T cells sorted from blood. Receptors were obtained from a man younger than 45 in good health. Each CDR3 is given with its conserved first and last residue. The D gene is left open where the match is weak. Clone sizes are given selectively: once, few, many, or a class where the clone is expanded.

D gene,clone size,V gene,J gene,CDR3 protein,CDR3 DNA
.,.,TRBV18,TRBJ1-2,CASSPGGGYGYTF,TGTGCCAGCTCACCGGGGGGAGGCTATGGCTACACCTTC
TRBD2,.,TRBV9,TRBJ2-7,CASSVGPPAGGYEQYF,TGTGCCAGCAGCGTAGGCCCGCCAGCGGGAGGCTACGAGCAGTACTTC
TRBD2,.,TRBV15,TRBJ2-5,CATSTESWTSGRYF,TGTGCCACCAGCACTGAGTCTTGGACTAGCGGGCGATACTTC
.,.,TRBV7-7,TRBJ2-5,CASSLGVDSKETQYF,TGTGCTAGCAGCTTAGGGGTGGACAGTAAAGAGACCCAGTACTTC
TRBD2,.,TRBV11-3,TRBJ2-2,CASSSAGGAGELFF,TGTGCCAGCAGCTCCGCCGGGGGGGCCGGGGAGCTGTTTTTT
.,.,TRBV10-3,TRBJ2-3,CAISEYLASSTDTQYF,TGTGCCATCAGTGAGTACCTAGCGTCTAGCACAGATACGCAGTATTTT
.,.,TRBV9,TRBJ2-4,CASSVEVWGENIQYF,TGTGCCAGCAGCGTAGAGGTATGGGGGGAAAACATTCAGTACTTC
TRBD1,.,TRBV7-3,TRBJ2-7,CASRGTGSTMQYF,TGTGCCAGCAGAGGGACAGGCAGTACGATGCAGTACTTC
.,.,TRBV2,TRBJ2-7,CAIARGRLSSYEQYF,TGTGCCATCGCCAGAGGACGGTTAAGCTCCTACGAGCAGTACTTC
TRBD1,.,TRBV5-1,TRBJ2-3,CASSLASSGTEGYTQYF,TGCGCCAGCAGCTTGGCCAGTTCCGGGACAGAGGGGTATACGCAGTATTTT
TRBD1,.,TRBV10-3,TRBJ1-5,CAISRDRRGNQPQHF,TGTGCCATCAGCCGGGACAGGCGGGGAAATCAGCCCCAGCATTTT
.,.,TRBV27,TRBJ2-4,CASSLNGWGNIQYF,TGTGCCAGCAGTTTAAATGGTTGGGGTAACATTCAGTACTTC
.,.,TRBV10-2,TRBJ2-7,CASATRQNYEQYF,TGCGCCAGCGCTACCAGACAAAACTACGAGCAGTACTTC
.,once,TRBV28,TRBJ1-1,CASSGRGPEAFF,TGTGCCAGCAGTGGCCGGGGTCCTGAAGCTTTCTTT
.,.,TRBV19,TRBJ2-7,CASSQPGLGGYEQYF,TGTGCCAGTAGCCAGCCGGGACTGGGAGGCTACGAGCAGTACTTC
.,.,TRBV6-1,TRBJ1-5,CASSAAAQPQHF,TGTGCCAGCAGTGCCGCAGCGCAGCCCCAGCATTTT
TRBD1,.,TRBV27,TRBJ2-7,CASSPITGVYEQYF,TGTGCCAGCAGTCCGATAACAGGGGTGTACGAGCAGTACTTC
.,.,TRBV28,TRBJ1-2,CAITEGGSYGYTF,TGTGCCATCACCGAGGGGGGAAGCTATGGCTACACCTTC
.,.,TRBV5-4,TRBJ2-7,CASSHGTHSYEQYF,TGTGCCAGCAGCCACGGGACTCACTCCTACGAGCAGTACTTC
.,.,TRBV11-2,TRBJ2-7,CASSPSRQYQLPYEQYF,TGTGCCAGCAGCCCAAGTAGACAGTACCAATTACCTTACGAGCAGTACTTC
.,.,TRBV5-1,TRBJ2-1,CASSSGLPPNTYNEQFF,TGCGCCAGCAGCTCTGGACTCCCTCCAAACACCTACAATGAGCAGTTCTTC
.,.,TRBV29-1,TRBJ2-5,CSPRTEETQYF,TGCAGCCCCAGGACAGAAGAGACCCAGTACTTC
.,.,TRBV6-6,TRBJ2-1,CASSPRAGEQFF,TGTGCCAGCAGCCCCCGGGCGGGAGAGCAGTTCTTC
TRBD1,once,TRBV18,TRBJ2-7,CASSYRTGNSYEQYF,TGTGCCAGCTCCTACCGGACAGGCAACTCCTACGAGCAGTACTTC
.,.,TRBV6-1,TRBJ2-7,CASSEQDYEQYF,TGTGCCAGCAGTGAACAGGACTACGAGCAGTACTTC
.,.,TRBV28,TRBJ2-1,CAPGLINEQFF,TGTGCTCCAGGTTTAATCAATGAGCAGTTCTTC
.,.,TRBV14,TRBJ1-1,CASSQVASYTEAFF,TGTGCCAGCAGCCAAGTGGCCAGCTACACTGAAGCTTTCTTT
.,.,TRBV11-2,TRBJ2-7,CASSSRYEQYF,TGTGCCAGCAGCTCGCGATACGAGCAGTACTTC
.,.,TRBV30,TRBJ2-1,CAWRTAYSSYNEQFF,TGTGCCTGGAGGACGGCTTATAGCTCCTACAATGAGCAGTTCTTC
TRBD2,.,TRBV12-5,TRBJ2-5,CASGIVSGRLYF,TGTGCTAGTGGTATCGTTAGCGGGAGATTGTACTTC
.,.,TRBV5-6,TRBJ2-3,CASSLVVDTQYF,TGTGCCAGCAGCTTGGTTGTAGATACGCAGTATTTT
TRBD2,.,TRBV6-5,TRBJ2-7,CASSYSVLAGLYEQYF,TGTGCCAGCAGTTATTCCGTACTAGCGGGTCTCTACGAGCAGTACTTC
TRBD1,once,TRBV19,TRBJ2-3,CASSLGQGLETTDTQYF,TGTGCCAGTAGTCTGGGACAGGGTCTCGAAACCACAGATACGCAGTATTTT
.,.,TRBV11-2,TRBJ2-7,CASSLTGIDGYEQYF,TGTGCCAGCAGCTTAACAGGCATCGATGGCTACGAGCAGTACTTC
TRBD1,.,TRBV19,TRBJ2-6,CASTDRGNGANVLTF,TGTGCCAGCACCGACAGGGGGAATGGGGCCAACGTCCTGACTTTC
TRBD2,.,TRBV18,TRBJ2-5,CASSLRLAGTQETQYF,TGTGCCAGCTCACTTCGGCTAGCGGGTACTCAAGAGACCCAGTACTTC
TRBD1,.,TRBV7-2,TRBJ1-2,CASSLSQGAMNYGYTF,TGTGCCAGCAGCTTATCTCAGGGGGCGATGAACTATGGCTACACCTTC
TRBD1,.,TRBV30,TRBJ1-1,CAWSLAGTVDPEAFF,TGTGCCTGGAGTCTCGCGGGGACAGTGGATCCTGAAGCTTTCTTT
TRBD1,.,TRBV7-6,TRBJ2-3,CASSLGQVAKSTDTQYF,TGTGCCAGCAGCTTGGGACAGGTCGCGAAAAGCACAGATACGCAGTATTTT
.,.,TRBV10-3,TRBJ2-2,CAISETGPTGELFF,TGTGCCATCAGTGAGACAGGTCCCACCGGGGAGCTGTTTTTT
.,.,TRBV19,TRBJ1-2,CASKGRSEIPYGYTF,TGTGCCAGTAAGGGTAGATCCGAAATCCCTTATGGCTACACCTTC
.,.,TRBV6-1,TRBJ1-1,CASSVPIPGGNTEAFF,TGTGCCAGCAGTGTACCGATACCGGGCGGGAACACTGAAGCTTTCTTT
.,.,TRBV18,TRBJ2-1,CASSPLRRESEQFF,TGTGCCAGCTCACCATTACGCCGGGAGTCGGAGCAGTTCTTC
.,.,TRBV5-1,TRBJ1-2,CASSVDDNYGYTF,TGCGCCAGCAGCGTCGACGATAACTATGGCTACACCTTC
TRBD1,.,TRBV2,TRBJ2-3,CAGGQGLDTDTQYF,TGTGCCGGGGGACAGGGACTCGACACAGATACGCAGTATTTT
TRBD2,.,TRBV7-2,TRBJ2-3,CASSLEVAAGATDTQYF,TGTGCCAGCAGCTTAGAGGTGGCAGCGGGAGCCACAGATACGCAGTATTTT
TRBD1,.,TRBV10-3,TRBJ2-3,CAINDRGRTDTQYF,TGTGCCATCAACGACAGGGGACGCACAGATACGCAGTATTTT
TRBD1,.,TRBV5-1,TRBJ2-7,CASSLTGASSSYEQYF,TGCGCCAGCAGCTTGACAGGGGCTTCTAGCTCCTACGAGCAGTACTTC
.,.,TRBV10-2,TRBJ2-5,CASSVRRGETQYF,TGCGCCAGCAGTGTAAGGAGAGGAGAGACCCAGTACTTC
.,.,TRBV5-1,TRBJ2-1,CASSLNVGVRNNEQFF,TGCGCCAGCAGCTTGAATGTCGGGGTGAGGAACAATGAGCAGTTCTTC
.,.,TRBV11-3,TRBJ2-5,CASSPGDTHETQYF,TGTGCCAGCAGCCCAGGGGACACTCACGAGACCCAGTACTTC
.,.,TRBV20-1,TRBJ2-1,CSARDPPWQFF,TGCAGTGCTAGAGACCCACCCTGGCAGTTCTTC
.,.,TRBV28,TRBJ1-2,CASSLDSIRTHGYTF,TGTGCCAGCAGCCTCGATTCAATTCGGACGCATGGCTACACCTTC
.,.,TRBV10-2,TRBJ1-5,CASSHRDTYQPQHF,TGCGCCAGCAGTCACCGGGACACCTATCAGCCCCAGCATTTT
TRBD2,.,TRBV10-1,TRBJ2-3,CASSGLAGGADTQYF,TGCGCCAGCAGTGGACTAGCGGGAGGTGCAGATACGCAGTATTTT